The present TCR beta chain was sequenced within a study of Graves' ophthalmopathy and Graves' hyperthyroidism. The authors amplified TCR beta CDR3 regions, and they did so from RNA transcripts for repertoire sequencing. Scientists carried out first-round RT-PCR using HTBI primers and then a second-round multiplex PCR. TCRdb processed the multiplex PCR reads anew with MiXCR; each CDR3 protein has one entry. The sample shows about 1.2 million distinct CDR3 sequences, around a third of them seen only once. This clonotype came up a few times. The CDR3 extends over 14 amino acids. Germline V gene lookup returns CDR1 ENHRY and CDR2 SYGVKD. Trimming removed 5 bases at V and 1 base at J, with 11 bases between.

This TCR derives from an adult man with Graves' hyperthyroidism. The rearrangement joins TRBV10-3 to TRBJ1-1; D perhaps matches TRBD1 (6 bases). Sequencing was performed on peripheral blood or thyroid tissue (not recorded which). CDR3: CAISPDRQNTEAFF. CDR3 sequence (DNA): TGTGCCATCAGTCCGGACAGACAGAACACTGAAGCTTTCTTT.